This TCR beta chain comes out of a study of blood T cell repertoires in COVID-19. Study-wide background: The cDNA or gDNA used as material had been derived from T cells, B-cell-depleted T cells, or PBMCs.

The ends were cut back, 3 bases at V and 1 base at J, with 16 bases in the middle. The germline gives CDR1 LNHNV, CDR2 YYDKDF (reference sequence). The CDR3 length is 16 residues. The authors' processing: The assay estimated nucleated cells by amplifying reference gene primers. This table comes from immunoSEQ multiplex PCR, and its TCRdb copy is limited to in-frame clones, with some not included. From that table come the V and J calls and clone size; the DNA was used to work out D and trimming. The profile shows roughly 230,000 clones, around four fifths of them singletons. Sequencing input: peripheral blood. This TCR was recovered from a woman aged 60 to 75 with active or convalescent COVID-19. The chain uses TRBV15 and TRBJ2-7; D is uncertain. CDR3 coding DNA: TGTGCCACCAGCAGCGGGTTCTTGACTCATTCCTACGAGCAGTACTTC. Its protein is CATSSGFLTHSYEQYF.